The 27 T cell receptor beta chains below come from one sample, sequenced in a study of blood T cell repertoires in COVID-19. Generated by immunoSEQ multiplex PCR, the TCRdb table keeps only in-frame clones and is missing some. The sample consists of roughly 100,000 clones, approximately 80% of them appearing once. Sequenced material: peripheral blood. Receptors originate from a man in his fifties or sixties with acute or convalescent COVID-19.

The J gene is TRBJ2-1, the V gene TRBV2, with D possibly TRBD2 on 6 matching bases. CDR1 and CDR2 from the germline V gene are SNHLY and FYNNEI. V was cut by 8 bases and J by 10 bases, with 15 bases left in between. The CDR3 sequence is 12 residues long. This CDR3 is CASGGLGIEQFF. CDR3 sequence (DNA): TGTGCCAGCGGAGGGTTGGGAATCGAGCAGTTCTTC.

The rearrangement joins TRBV27 to TRBJ2-7; 8 nucleotides align to TRBD2. CDR1 MNHEY and CDR2 SMNVEV come from the germline V gene (reference sequence). With V trimmed by 7 bases and J by 3 bases, 11 bases remained unmatched. The CDR3 extends over 15 amino acids. In DNA, the CDR3 is TGTGCCAGCAACAGAAGCGGGAGAGATAGCTACGAGCAGTACTTC. It translates to CASNRSGRDSYEQYF.

The chain links TRBV5-4 to TRBJ2-2; 7 nucleotides agree with TRBD2. V trimming: 5 bases; J trimming: 3 bases; junction bases outside the gene matches: 7. The CDR3 extends over 15 amino acids. Germline CDR1 and CDR2: SGHNT and YYREEE (reference sequence). The CDR3 spells CASRMGGRDTGELFF. Here the CDR3 DNA reads TGTGCCAGCAGAATGGGGGGGAGGGACACCGGGGAGCTGTTTTTT.

The rearrangement joins TRBV27 to TRBJ1-2, with D possibly being TRBD1 (5 bases). The ends were cut back, 5 bases at V and 3 bases at J, with 16 bases in the middle. The CDR3 spans 15 residues. CDR1 MNHEY and CDR2 SMNVEV come from the germline V gene (reference sequence). The CDR3 loop is CASSPMTEAYYGYTF. The CDR3 DNA sequence: TGTGCCAGCAGTCCGATGACAGAAGCTTACTATGGCTACACCTTC.

This chain links TRBV29-1 with TRBJ1-1, with D maybe TRBD1 (5 bases). The V end was cut by 6 bases, the J end by 4 bases, with 9 bases between. CDR1 and CDR2 from the germline V gene are SQVTM and ANQGSEA. The CDR3 covers 11 residues. The CDR3 region is CSVGRGTEAFF. The CDR3 DNA reads TGCAGCGTGGGAAGGGGCACTGAAGCTTTCTTT.

The chain recombines TRBV2 with TRBJ2-1; 9 positions agree with TRBD2. CDR3 size: 21 residues. Per the germline V gene, CDR1 is SNHLY and CDR2 is FYNNEI. Germline trimming cut 6 bases from V and 0 bases from J; bases unmatched to any gene: 21. CDR3 sequence reads: CASRPRRSGRPAWSSYNEQFF. CDR3 DNA sequence: TGTGCCAGCAGGCCCCGGCGCAGCGGGAGGCCCGCTTGGAGCTCCTACAATGAGCAGTTCTTC.

The chain joins TRBV24-1 to TRBJ1-5; D perhaps matches TRBD1 (6 bases). Germline CDR1 and CDR2: KGHDR and SFDVKD. V shed 8 bases and J shed 6 bases, with 13 bases lying between them. This CDR3 is 13 amino acids long. The CDR3 spells CATTGGAGQPQHF. DNA of the CDR3: TGTGCCACCACGGGGGGCGCGGGTCAGCCCCAGCATTTT.

J is TRBJ1-1 and V is TRBV29-1; 8 bases fit TRBD1. V shed 4 bases and J 4 bases; nucleotides not matched to a gene: 8. This CDR3 contains 14 residues. Germline V gives CDR1 SQVTM, CDR2 ANQGSEA. The DNA for the CDR3 is TGCAGCGTTGTCCCCCAGGGGGCCGGCACTGAAGCTTTCTTT. This encodes CSVVPQGAGTEAFF. The complete variable domain, with remaining parts taken from reference TRBV29-1 and TRBJ1-1, reads SAVISQKPSRDICQRGTSLTIQCQVDSQVTMMFWYRQQPGQSLTLIATANQGSEATYESGFVIDKFPISRPNLTFSTLTVSNMSPEDSSIYLCSVVPQGAGTEAFFGQGTRLTVV.

V is TRBV28 and J is TRBJ1-1; the D is unclear. CDR1 MDHEN and CDR2 SYDVKM come from the germline V gene. The CDR3 sequence is 12 residues long. V was pared by 6 bases and J by 1 base, with 6 bases between. The CDR3 DNA is TGTGCCAGCAGGCCAGGGAACACTGAAGCTTTCTTT. Its protein product is CASRPGNTEAFF.

This clone showed up just once. CDR3 protein: CASSLESGGREKLFF. For the CDR3, the DNA is TGCGCCAGCAGCCTAGAATCGGGGGGACGGGAAAAACTGTTTTTT. This chain connects TRBV4-1 to TRBJ1-4; TRBD1 might be the D (5 bases). The V end was cut by 4 bases, the J end by 8 bases, with 17 bases between. The V gene's germline CDR1 is MGHRA and CDR2 YSYEKL. This CDR3 is 15 amino acids long.

The rearrangement joins TRBV5-8 to TRBJ1-1, with D hard to call. This CDR3 has 11 amino acids. The germline gives CDR1 SGHTS, CDR2 YDEGEE. Trimming left V 2 bases short and J 3 bases short, with 2 bases between. In DNA form, the CDR3 reads TGTGCCAGCAGCTTCTACACTGAAGCTTTCTTT. Translating it yields CASSFYTEAFF.

The CDR3 sequence is CASSVGVVPNEKLFF. The DNA for the CDR3 is TGTGCCAGCAGCGTAGGCGTAGTCCCTAATGAAAAACTGTTTTTT. The chain is built from TRBV9 and TRBJ1-4; D uncertain. CDR3 length: 15 residues. Germline V gene data show CDR1 as SGDLS and CDR2 as YYNGEE. V was clipped by 0 bases and J by 3 bases, with 9 bases between them.

The chain is built from TRBV5-6 and TRBJ1-2; 9 bases map to TRBD1. V shed 2 bases and J 6 bases; nucleotides not matched to a gene: 8. Germline values: CDR1 SGHDT, CDR2 YYEEEE. The CDR3 extends over 15 amino acids. The CDR3 bases are TGTGCCAGCAGCTTAGTGGGACAGGGTGCACATGGCTACACCTTC. Translation: CASSLVGQGAHGYTF. Full variable domain (outside the CDR3, taken from reference TRBV5-6 and TRBJ1-2): DAGVTQSPTHLIKTRGQQVTLRCSPKSGHDTVSWYQQALGQGPQFIFQYYEEEERQRGNFPDRFSGHQFPNYSSELNVNALLLGDSALYLCASSLVGQGAHGYTFGSGTRLTVV.

In regard to this clone: The germline gene is not matched at one end of the junction; a read error may be the cause. J is TRBJ2-2 and V is TRBV12-3 or TRBV12-4; D possibly corresponds to TRBD1 (6 bases). The CDR3 is made up of 13 amino acids. CDR3 DNA: TGTGCCAGCAGCTTAGAGGGGGCCGGGGAGCTGTTTTTT. Its translation is CASSLEGAGELFF.

The V and J genes are TRBV7-9 and TRBJ2-1; no clear D gene. From germline, CDR1 is SEHNR and CDR2 FQNEAQ (reference sequence). This CDR3 is built from 14 residues. V was trimmed by 2 bases and J by 6 bases, leaving 11 bases between them. CDR3 bases: TGTGCCAGCAGCTTACCCGGCCCGGGCAATGAGCAGTTCTTC. Translated, it gives CASSLPGPGNEQFF.

The CDR3 loop is CASSPRLALNTGELFF. CDR3 sequence (DNA): TGTGCCAGCAGCCCACGACTAGCGTTGAACACCGGGGAGCTGTTTTTT. This chain joins TRBV4-2 and TRBJ2-2, with 8 positions matching TRBD2. The CDR3 length is 16 residues. With 4 bases clipped from V and 1 base from J, the junction kept 5 bases outside the gene matches. Germline loops: CDR1 LGHNA, CDR2 YNFKEQ.

J is TRBJ1-2 and V is TRBV6-2 or TRBV6-3; 7 nucleotides match TRBD1. CDR3 length: 14 amino acids. Per germline, CDR1 MNHEY and CDR2 SVGEGT. J lost 5 bases, V lost 5 bases, and 8 bases had no gene match. The CDR3 region has the DNA TGTGCCAGCAGTCAACGACAGGGAAGGTATGGCTACACCTTC. Its protein product is CASSQRQGRYGYTF.

The chain uses TRBV7-9 and TRBJ2-1; D possibly corresponds to TRBD2 (5 bases). From germline, CDR1 is SEHNR and CDR2 FQNEAQ (reference sequence). CDR3 length equals 14 residues. Trimming cost V 6 bases and J 14 bases, with 23 bases left between them. For the CDR3, the DNA is TGTGCCAGCAGTCACCCCATACTAGAAGCGAAGGAGTTCTTC. Its translation is CASSHPILEAKEFF.

The rearrangement links TRBV27 to TRBJ1-3; D gene uncertain. V was shortened by 4 bases and J by 0 bases, with 13 bases between the two germline ends. Germline loops: CDR1 MNHEY, CDR2 SMNVEV (reference sequence). This CDR3 region has 16 residues. In nucleotides, the CDR3 is TGTGCCAGCAGTTACCTAACTGTCCGCTCTGGAAACACCATATATTTT. This gives the protein CASSYLTVRSGNTIYF.

The chain's CDR3 is CASSLAGQGGSGANVLTF. CDR3 in DNA: TGTGCCAGCAGCTTGGCCGGACAGGGGGGTTCTGGGGCCAACGTCCTGACTTTC. The chain uses TRBV5-4 and TRBJ2-6; 10 bases match TRBD1. This CDR3 has 18 amino acids. Germline V gives CDR1 SGHNT, CDR2 YYREEE (reference sequence). Trimming took 0 bases from V and 1 from J; bases not matched to a gene: 4.

The chain combines TRBV12-3 or TRBV12-4 with TRBJ1-4; D remains unclear. The V and J ends lost 3 bases and 7 bases respectively, with 6 bases between them. The CDR3 totals 12 residues. CDR3 region: CASSLAGEKLFF. DNA for the CDR3: TGTGCCAGCAGTTTGGCGGGTGAAAAACTGTTTTTT.

CDR3 in DNA: TGTGCCAGTAGTATAGGAGGGCGACAGGTAAACACTGAAGCTTTCTTT. Its translation: CASSIGGRQVNTEAFF. V gene TRBV19 combines with J gene TRBJ1-1, with D possibly TRBD1 on 6 matching bases. Germline loops: CDR1 LNHDA, CDR2 SQIVND (reference sequence). V was trimmed by 1 base and J by 2 bases, leaving 14 bases between them. The CDR3 spans 16 residues.

The CDR3 bases are TGTGCCACCAGTGTCCAGGGGGTTAGTACCGGGGAGCTGTTTTTT. This encodes CATSVQGVSTGELFF. This chain connects TRBV24-1 to TRBJ2-2; TRBD1 matches at 7 bases. The CDR3 consists of 15 residues. V lost 5 bases and J lost 5; bases outside the gene matches: 7. The V gene's germline CDR1 is KGHDR and CDR2 SFDVKD.

The J gene is TRBJ2-5, the V gene TRBV27; the match to TRBD2 covers 11 bases. Germline CDR1 is MNHEY and CDR2 is SMNVEV (reference sequence). The CDR3 is made up of 14 amino acids. V lost 6 bases, J lost 2 bases, and 2 bases stayed unmatched. In nucleotides, the CDR3 is TGTGCCAGCAGCCTAGCGGGAGGACAAGAGACCCAGTACTTC. It is translated as CASSLAGGQETQYF.

The J gene is TRBJ2-1, the V gene TRBV2, with TRBD1 matching over 8 bases. Germline trimming cut 6 bases from V and 7 bases from J; bases unmatched to any gene: 5. Germline V lookup: CDR1 SNHLY, CDR2 FYNNEI. CDR3 length: 13 amino acids. CDR3 nucleotide sequence: TGTGCCAGCAGCGACAGGGGCCGGAATGAGCAGTTCTTC. Protein product: CASSDRGRNEQFF. Full variable domain (remainder filled in from reference TRBV2 and TRBJ2-1): EPEVTQTPSHQVTQMGQEVILRCVPISNHLYFYWYRQILGQKVEFLVSFYNNEISEKSEIFDDQFSVERPDGSNFTLKIRSTKLEDSAMYFCASSDRGRNEQFFGPGTRLTVL.

The chain couples TRBV11-2 to TRBJ2-1; 10 positions match TRBD2. Germline lookup yields CDR1 SGHAT and CDR2 FQNNGV. V gave up 6 bases and J gave up 2 bases; unmatched junction bases: 4. The CDR3 loop spans 15 amino acids. The CDR3 loop reads CASSYTSGTYNEQFF. DNA for the CDR3: TGTGCCAGCAGTTATACTAGCGGGACCTACAATGAGCAGTTCTTC.

The chain links TRBV10-2 to TRBJ2-1; 13 nucleotides match TRBD2. CDR1 and CDR2 (germline): WSHSY, SAAADI. The CDR3 has 16 amino acids. The V gene end was trimmed by 3 bases and the J gene end by 6 bases; junction bases not matched to a gene: 5. This chain's CDR3 is CASSDRLAGGLNEQFF. In nucleotides, the CDR3 is TGCGCCAGCAGTGACCGACTAGCGGGGGGACTCAATGAGCAGTTCTTC.